The T cell receptor beta chain described here comes from a study of metastatic and nonmetastatic thyroid tumors. Study-wide context: Across peripheral blood and tumor or nodule tissue samples taken from malignant and benign thyroid patients, the repertoires were compared with one another. General study results and limits: Significantly higher TCR beta diversity was reportedly seen in malignant thyroid tumors than benign nodules, in blood and tumor.

From the PCR reads, TCRdb re-called clones with MiXCR. Of tens of thousands of clones in the sample, roughly 19% are singletons; the top ten hold around a fifth. This clone was counted only a few times. Its antigen is currently unknown. This CDR3 comprises 13 residues. Trimming took 11 bases from V and 3 from J; bases not matched to a gene: 4. Per the germline V gene, CDR1 is MNHEY and CDR2 is SVGEGT. Patients underwent thyroid surgery, and none had received any treatment before it. The clonotype was recovered from a female donor with papillary thyroid cancer or a benign thyroid nodule (not recorded which). Some clones in this sample may be carry-over from other donors' samples. The chain carries TRBV6-2 or TRBV6-3 and TRBJ2-2; TRBD1 aligns across 9 bases. Sequenced sample: blood. DNA for the CDR3: TGTGCCGCTCGGACAGGGGACACCGGGGAGCTGTTTTTT. Its protein is CAARTGDTGELFF.